These 3 T cell receptor beta chains were all obtained from the same sample, sequenced in a study of cytomegalovirus exposure and HLA in healthy donors. Researchers ran the PCR with 60 Vbeta and 13 Jbeta primers. This table comes from immunoSEQ multiplex PCR, and its TCRdb copy is limited to in-frame clones, with some not included. Seen here are around 100,000 clones, approximately 80% observed once, and the top ten hold around 0.79%. The source material was PBMCs. These receptors were collected from a woman in her 30s in good health and CMV-seronegative.

The chain joins TRBV19 to TRBJ1-2; D remains ambiguous. The germline V and J ends were trimmed by 4 bases and 6 bases, with 12 bases remaining between them. Looked up from germline, CDR1 is LNHDA and CDR2 is SQIVND (reference sequence). This CDR3 spans 13 amino acids. CDR3 sequence: CASSKRERNGYTF. DNA of the CDR3: TGTGCCAGTAGTAAGCGAGAGAGAAATGGCTACACCTTC.

This clone appeared a few times. The chain links TRBV2 to TRBJ2-7, with a possible D match to TRBD2 (6 bases). Germline lookup yields CDR1 SNHLY and CDR2 FYNNEI. This CDR3 contains 15 residues. V lost 8 bases to trimming and J lost 2 bases, with 19 bases between them. The CDR3 DNA sequence: TGTGCCAGCTCCGTGACCCCGGGAGCAACCTACGAGCAGTACTTC. Translating it yields CASSVTPGATYEQYF.

In its sample, this clone was seen once. V and J are TRBV10-3 and TRBJ2-3; possibly TRBD1 for D (5 bases). CDR3 length: 13 amino acids. Germline lookup yields CDR1 ENHRY and CDR2 SYGVKD. V lost 8 bases and J 0 bases, leaving 9 bases between the germline ends. The CDR3 region is CAIQGASTDTQYF. The CDR3, as DNA: TGTGCCATCCAAGGGGCTAGCACAGATACGCAGTATTTT.